This entry lists 30 T cell receptor beta chains sequenced from one sample in a study of technical replicates of blood from four donors. TCRdb's table, derived via immunoSEQ multiplex PCR, lists solely in-frame clones and lacks some. Here the sample spans about 61,000 clones, about 97% being singletons. The sequenced sample was T cells isolated from PBMCs. The receptors derive from a human donor in good health.

The chain joins TRBV18 to TRBJ2-7, with 8 bases lining up with TRBD2. V dropped 3 bases and J dropped 1; count of bases not matched to a gene: 2. Germline CDR1 is KGHSH and CDR2 is LQKENI. This CDR3 spans 14 amino acids. CDR3 sequence reads: CASSPGTSSYEQYF. The CDR3 DNA reads as TGTGCCAGCTCACCTGGGACTAGTTCCTACGAGCAGTACTTC.

To note about this clone: The sample has other DNA sequences that encode this CDR3 too. This chain uses TRBV4-1 with TRBJ1-1; D is possibly TRBD1 (5 bases). CDR3 length equals 13 residues. Trimming cost V 3 bases and J 1 base, with 6 bases left between them. Germline CDR1 is MGHRA and CDR2 is YSYEKL. The CDR3 spells CASSQGGNTEAFF. CDR3 DNA sequence: TGCGCCAGCAGCCAGGGGGGGAACACTGAAGCTTTCTTT.

Only one count was recorded for this clone. This chain uses TRBV11-3 with TRBJ2-7; weak D call: TRBD2 (5 bases). CDR1 is SGHNT, CDR2 YENEEA, per germline. The CDR3 is made up of 16 amino acids. The V end lost 5 bases, the J end lost 2 bases, and 19 bases lay between the germline ends. The CDR3 bases are TGTGCCAGCAGCGAAGACTCGGGAAGGGCTCCCTACGAGCAGTACTTC. It codes for CASSEDSGRAPYEQYF.

The chain links TRBV27 to TRBJ1-1; no reliable D call. Germline-derived CDR1 and CDR2 are MNHEY and SMNVEV (reference sequence). The CDR3 loop spans 16 amino acids. The germline V and J ends were trimmed by 0 bases and 0 bases, with 11 bases remaining between them. DNA of the CDR3: TGTGCCAGCAGTTTATCGAATTTAGCAATGAACACTGAAGCTTTCTTT. Translating gives CASSLSNLAMNTEAFF.

The gene calls are TRBV6-6 and TRBJ2-5; 9 nucleotides line up with TRBD1. The CDR3 is 14 amino acids. With V trimmed by 5 bases and J by 2 bases, 3 bases remained unmatched. Looked up from germline, CDR1 is MNHNY and CDR2 is SVGAGI (reference sequence). The CDR3 region has the DNA TGTGCCAGCAGTACCGACAGGGGGCAAGAGACCCAGTACTTC. As protein: CASSTDRGQETQYF.

This chain joins TRBV7-9 and TRBJ1-1; perhaps TRBD1 as D (5 bases). This CDR3 has 13 amino acids. Trimming left V 6 bases short and J 0 bases short, with 8 bases between. Germline assignment: CDR1 SEHNR and CDR2 FQNEAQ (reference sequence). CDR3 residues: CASSLQVNTEAFF. The DNA for the CDR3 is TGTGCCAGCAGTTTACAGGTGAACACTGAAGCTTTCTTT.

This chain connects TRBV28 to TRBJ2-7; maybe TRBD2 (5 bases). Germline CDR1 and CDR2: MDHEN and SYDVKM. V dropped 3 bases and J dropped 0 bases, with 12 bases sitting between them. The CDR3 has 15 amino acids. CDR3 sequence (DNA): TGTGCCAGCAGTTTCACGAGGGTAGTCTCCTACGAGCAGTACTTC. The encoded protein is CASSFTRVVSYEQYF.

This chain joins TRBV6-1 and TRBJ2-5; 8 bases match TRBD1. The germline gives CDR1 MNHNS, CDR2 SASEGT. After removal of 1 base from V and 3 bases from J, the junction contained 13 bases not matched to a gene. The CDR3 loop spans 18 amino acids. The CDR3 DNA is TGTGCCAGCAGTGAAGGCGCATCCTCCGGACAGGGCAAAGAGACCCAGTACTTC. It translates to CASSEGASSGQGKETQYF.

This chain connects TRBV29-1 to TRBJ1-1; no reliable D call. Deletions cut 7 bases from V and 8 bases from J, with 14 bases between. This CDR3 spans 11 amino acids. Germline-derived CDR1 and CDR2 are SQVTM and ANQGSEA. The CDR3, as DNA: TGCAGCGGTGGAGCAGCCTACGAAGCTTTCTTT. This codes for CSGGAAYEAFF.

The chain uses TRBV2 and TRBJ1-2; maybe TRBD1 (6 bases). V lost 6 bases and J 3 bases, leaving 17 bases between the germline ends. This CDR3 has 15 residues. Looked up from germline, CDR1 is SNHLY and CDR2 is FYNNEI. CDR3 nucleotide sequence: TGTGCCAGCAGAGATACGACAGGACCTCACTATGGCTACACCTTC. It specifies CASRDTTGPHYGYTF.

V usage is TRBV5-1 and J usage is TRBJ1-4, with 11 bases identical to TRBD1. Germline V lookup: CDR1 SGHRS, CDR2 YFSETQ. V lost 4 bases to trimming and J lost 4 bases; unmatched junction nucleotides: 6. This CDR3 has 16 amino acids. CDR3 nucleotides: TGCGCCAGCAGCGGACAGGGGGCGGCGGGTAATGAAAAACTGTTTTTT. Translation gives CASSGQGAAGNEKLFF.

The chain is built from TRBV13 and TRBJ2-7; tentatively, D is TRBD1 (6 bases). Germline lookup yields CDR1 PRHDT and CDR2 FYEKMQ (reference sequence). The length of the CDR3 is 17 residues. The V and J ends lost 2 bases and 6 bases respectively, with 23 bases between them. The CDR3 here is CASSLRFRGQGITEQYF. Written as DNA, the CDR3 is TGTGCCAGCAGCTTAAGGTTTAGAGGGCAGGGGATTACCGAGCAGTACTTC.

The V call is TRBV30, the J call TRBJ1-6, with D tentatively TRBD1 (6 bases). In germline, CDR1 is GTSNPN, CDR2 SVGIG (reference sequence). This CDR3 contains 14 residues. Trimming shortened V by 7 bases and J by 0 bases, and 10 bases separated the two germline ends. The CDR3 DNA reads as TGTGCCTCCAGGGGTAGCTCCTATAATTCACCCCTCCACTTT. This sequence encodes CASRGSSYNSPLHF. Drawing the rest from reference TRBV30 and TRBJ1-6, the complete variable domain is SQTIHQWPATLVQPVGSPLSLECTVEGTSNPNLYWYRQAAGRGLQLLFYSVGIGQISSEVPQNLSASRPQDRQFILSSKKLLLSDSGFYLCASRGSSYNSPLHFGNGTRLTVT.

The chain joins TRBV5-5 to TRBJ2-5, with no clear D. The V end was cut by 4 bases, the J end by 2 bases, with 15 bases between. The CDR3 runs to 15 residues. Germline CDR1 SGHKS, CDR2 YYEKEE (reference sequence). CDR3 DNA sequence: TGTGCCAGCAGCCTACAGAATCTCAATCAAGAGACCCAGTACTTC. Encoded protein: CASSLQNLNQETQYF.

CDR3 DNA: TGTGCCAGCAGTTTAGCAGGGATGGTCAATCAGCCCCAGCATTTT. It translates to CASSLAGMVNQPQHF. V is TRBV28 and J is TRBJ1-5; tentatively, D is TRBD1 (5 bases). CDR1 is MDHEN, CDR2 SYDVKM, per germline. Between the trimmed V and J ends, which lost 2 bases and 3 bases, there was a span of 11 bases. The CDR3 length is 15 residues.

This chain uses TRBV10-2 with TRBJ1-5; 7 bases are a match to TRBD1. From germline, CDR1 is WSHSY and CDR2 SAAADI. CDR3 length: 14 amino acids. Unmatched junction bases numbered 4, after V lost 0 bases and J lost 8 bases. CDR3 DNA: TGCGCCAGCAGTGAGTCCAGGGGGTGGGAGCCCCAGCATTTT. This codes for CASSESRGWEPQHF.

This chain connects TRBV6-5 to TRBJ2-7; 10 bases are shared with TRBD2. Germline trimming cut 2 bases from V and 6 bases from J; bases unmatched to any gene: 1. Germline CDR1 and CDR2: MNHEY and SVGAGI. The CDR3 extends over 13 amino acids. CDR3 amino acids: CASSYGTSVEQYF. The CDR3, as DNA: TGTGCCAGCAGTTACGGGACTAGCGTCGAGCAGTACTTC.

The chain recombines TRBV7-2 with TRBJ1-1; D is unresolved. Per germline, CDR1 SGHTA and CDR2 FQGNSA. Trimming removed 4 bases from V and 5 bases from J, with 17 bases in between. The CDR3 has 15 amino acids. CDR3 loop: CASSSLSRRWTEAFF. The DNA of the CDR3 is TGTGCCAGCAGCTCGCTCAGCAGGCGATGGACTGAAGCTTTCTTT.

This chain connects TRBV5-1 to TRBJ1-2; D gene ambiguous. V lost 1 base to trimming and J lost 4 bases, with 11 bases between them. Looked up from germline, CDR1 is SGHRS and CDR2 is YFSETQ. This CDR3 has 14 amino acids. The CDR3 spells CASSLYPGTYGYTF. Here the CDR3 DNA reads TGCGCCAGCAGCTTGTATCCAGGAACCTATGGCTACACCTTC.

This clone was seen only once. This sequence joins TRBV5-5 and TRBJ2-1; the D is unclear. CDR3 size: 15 residues. V dropped 1 base and J dropped 11 bases, with 19 bases sitting between them. In germline, CDR1 is SGHKS, CDR2 YYEKEE (reference sequence). The CDR3 region is CASSLKPPVAYQQFF. CDR3 sequence (DNA): TGTGCCAGCAGCTTGAAGCCCCCCGTCGCGTACCAGCAGTTCTTC.

The genes are TRBV11-2 and TRBJ2-2, with TRBD1 as a possible D gene (5 bases). Germline V gives CDR1 SGHAT, CDR2 FQNNGV. V lost 2 bases and J 2 bases, leaving 12 bases between the germline ends. This CDR3 is built from 16 residues. The CDR3 DNA sequence: TGTGCCAGCAGCTTACAGGGAATCAACAACACCGGGGAGCTGTTTTTT. It specifies CASSLQGINNTGELFF.

The chain employs TRBV11-1 and TRBJ2-3; 8 bases map to TRBD2. Germline CDR1 and CDR2: SGHAT and FQDESV (reference sequence). Losses at the gene ends were 5 bases for V and 5 bases for J; bases not matched to a gene: 9. The CDR3 spans 15 residues. CDR3 sequence: CASSPSSGSVDTQYF. The CDR3 DNA sequence: TGTGCCAGCAGCCCCTCGAGCGGGAGTGTAGATACGCAGTATTTT.

V gene TRBV5-1 combines with J gene TRBJ2-2; 7 bases align to TRBD1. In germline, CDR1 is SGHRS, CDR2 YFSETQ. The trim removed 5 bases at V and 5 bases at J, leaving 9 bases unmatched. The CDR3 runs 15 residues. CDR3 nucleotides: TGCGCCAGCAGGGCCGGTACAGGGGATACCGGGGAGCTGTTTTTT. Protein product: CASRAGTGDTGELFF.

The chain joins TRBV7-2 to TRBJ2-3; 12 positions agree with TRBD2. V was clipped by 3 bases and J by 6 bases; unmatched bases: 10. Germline CDR1 reads SGHTA; CDR2 reads FQGNSA. The CDR3 has 17 residues. CDR3 bases: TGTGCCAGCAGCTTCCCGGGACTAGCGGGTCCCATGGATACGCAGTATTTT. Amino acid sequence: CASSFPGLAGPMDTQYF.

The chain employs TRBV6-5 and TRBJ1-2, with D perhaps matching TRBD1 (5 bases). CDR1 is MNHEY and CDR2 is SVGAGI in the germline V gene. There are 13 residues in the CDR3. V was shortened by 0 bases and J by 8 bases, with 10 bases between the two germline ends. In DNA, the CDR3 is TGTGCCAGCAGTTACTCGGCAGGGCAAGGCTACACCTTC. This codes for CASSYSAGQGYTF.

V usage is TRBV28 and J usage is TRBJ2-1; a weak D match, TRBD2 (5 bases). V lost 3 bases and J lost 7, with 22 bases in between. This CDR3 region has 17 residues. The V gene's germline CDR1 is MDHEN and CDR2 SYDVKM. Here the CDR3 DNA reads TGTGCCAGCAGTTTTCTACCGGGGTTGTTTTTCAGGAATGAGCAGTTCTTC. It encodes CASSFLPGLFFRNEQFF.

The table lists this clone with a count of one. The CDR3 DNA sequence: TGTGCCACCAAACGCTCACTCGGGAGTGAGCAGTTCTTC. Translating gives CATKRSLGSEQFF. The J gene is TRBJ2-1, the V gene TRBV6-1; D perhaps matches TRBD2 (6 bases). Germline loops: CDR1 MNHNS, CDR2 SASEGT. Between the trimmed V and J ends, which lost 10 bases and 9 bases, there was a span of 19 bases. This CDR3 comprises 13 residues.

The rearrangement links TRBV28 to TRBJ2-1; 7 bases map to TRBD2. The CDR3 is 14 amino acids. J was trimmed by 4 bases and V by 4 bases; bases with no gene match: 4. The germline CDR1 and CDR2 sequences are MDHEN and SYDVKM. The CDR3 is CASSYWREYNEQFF. The CDR3 DNA reads TGTGCCAGCAGTTACTGGCGGGAGTACAATGAGCAGTTCTTC.

The count of this clone is one. The rearrangement links TRBV6-5 to TRBJ2-7; possible D gene TRBD2, 5 bases. The CDR3 spans 15 residues. Germline CDR1 is MNHEY and CDR2 is SVGAGI. Trimming stripped 2 bases from V and 2 bases from J, with 13 bases between. Here the CDR3 DNA reads TGTGCCAGCAGTTACCGGGAAAATGGGCCCTACGAGCAGTACTTC. Its protein is CASSYRENGPYEQYF.

The V call is TRBV4-1, the J call TRBJ2-1; D unclear. Germline loops: CDR1 MGHRA, CDR2 YSYEKL. The CDR3 contains 13 residues. The V gene lost 3 bases and the J gene lost 6 bases, with 9 bases spanning the gap. The CDR3 DNA reads TGCGCCAGCAGCCATCCCCCCTTCAATGAGCAGTTCTTC. It yields the protein CASSHPPFNEQFF.